Listed below are T cell receptor beta chains from one sample, sequenced in a study of T-cell memory formation after mild COVID-19. TCRdb redid the calling of the 5' RACE reads with MiXCR, one entry per CDR3 protein. In the table there are about 360,000 distinct CDR3 sequences, approximately 12% of which are singletons. Material for sequencing was PBMCs or a T cell subset sorted from them (not recorded which). The receptors shown here come from a man aged 18 to 35 who had mild COVID-19 (a few samples of this study predate the infection). Cell type and time point are not known. CDR3s include the opening cysteine and the closing phenylalanine or tryptophan. Fields, in order: D gene, V gene, J gene, clone size, CDR3 DNA, CDR3 protein. D genes are given only for firm matches. Part of the rows lack a size; the others show once, few, many or a class for expanded clones.

.,TRBV10-3,TRBJ1-2,few,TGTGCCATCAGTGTGATTTCGGAGGAACTTTGGGATGGCTACACCTTC,CAISVISEELWDGYTF
TRBD2,TRBV9,TRBJ2-1,.,TGTGCCAGCAGCCCGCACCCCCATGTAGCGGGGGGAGGACAGTTCTTC,CASSPHPHVAGGGQFF
TRBD1,TRBV25-1,TRBJ2-1,few,TGTGCCAGCAGTGTAGGGGCAGGGGGTGAGCAGTTCTTC,CASSVGAGGEQFF
TRBD1,TRBV7-3,TRBJ2-5,few,TGTGCCAGCAGCCCTGGGGACAGGGACCAAGAGACCCAGTACTTC,CASSPGDRDQETQYF
.,TRBV7-2,TRBJ1-3,.,TGTGCCAGCAGCTTACTCCAGGGCCCCGGAAACACCATATATTTT,CASSLLQGPGNTIYF
.,TRBV14,TRBJ2-5,few,TGTGCCAGCAGCCCCAGGGTTCGAGAGACCCAGTACTTC,CASSPRVRETQYF
TRBD1,TRBV7-2,TRBJ2-1,.,TGTGCCAGCAGCGGGACAGGAAACAATGAGCAGTTCTTC,CASSGTGNNEQFF
.,TRBV29-1,TRBJ2-7,.,TGCAGCGCCGTGCCGGGTCTCTACGACGAGCAGTACTTC,CSAVPGLYDEQYF
.,TRBV12-3/TRBV12-4,TRBJ2-5,few,TGTGCCAGCACTCATAGTAAGGAGACCCAGTACTTC,CASTHSKETQYF
.,TRBV29-1,TRBJ1-5,.,TGCAGCGCGGCAGGCTACAATCAGCCCCAGCATTTT,CSAAGYNQPQHF
.,TRBV5-4,TRBJ2-7,many,TGTGCCAGCAGCTCGGAAGGGGACGAGCAGTACTTC,CASSSEGDEQYF
.,TRBV3-1,TRBJ1-2,many,TGTGCCAGCAGCCTGAAACTGTCCTATGGCTACACCTTC,CASSLKLSYGYTF
.,TRBV14,TRBJ1-2,few,TGTGCCAGCAGCCAACACGACAAACGATATGGCTACACCTTC,CASSQHDKRYGYTF
TRBD2,TRBV4-3,TRBJ2-4,.,TGCGCCAGCAGCCACGGACTAGCGGACAAAAACATTCAGTACTTC,CASSHGLADKNIQYF
TRBD1,TRBV27,TRBJ2-7,few,TGTGCCAGCAGAGAACAGGGGTACCACGAGCAGTACTTC,CASREQGYHEQYF
.,TRBV5-5,TRBJ1-5,few,TGTGCCAGCAGCTTCCCGGGGAGCAATCAGCCCCAGCATTTT,CASSFPGSNQPQHF
.,TRBV12-3/TRBV12-4,TRBJ1-5,.,TGTGCCAGCAGTTTTCGGGAGCTTGGCAATCAGCCCCAGCATTTT,CASSFRELGNQPQHF
.,TRBV11-3,TRBJ1-6,many,TGTGCCAGCAGCTTACAGGGTAGCTATAATTCACCCCTCCACTTT,CASSLQGSYNSPLHF
TRBD1,TRBV5-1,TRBJ1-3,few,TGCGCCAGCAGCCCGGGACAGGGGAATAGAAACACCATATATTTT,CASSPGQGNRNTIYF
.,TRBV3-1,TRBJ2-5,few,TGTGCCAGCAGCCAATACAGCGTCAAAGAGACCCAGTACTTC,CASSQYSVKETQYF
.,TRBV6-5,TRBJ1-1,.,TGTGCCAGCAGGAAAAGAACTGAAGCTTTCTTT,CASRKRTEAFF
TRBD2,TRBV7-2,TRBJ2-2,.,TGTGCCAGCAGCCCGACTAGCGTAGGCACCGGGGAGCTGTTTTTT,CASSPTSVGTGELFF
.,TRBV4-1,TRBJ2-5,few,TGCGCCAGCAGCCAAATTACAGCGACCCAAGAGACCCAGTACTTC,CASSQITATQETQYF
.,TRBV18,TRBJ2-2,few,TGTGCCAGCTCACCACCGAGGAAAACCGGGGAGCTGTTTTTT,CASSPPRKTGELFF
.,TRBV10-3,TRBJ2-7,few,TGTGCCATCAGTAAGACGGTGGTGGGGAACGACGAGCAGTACTTC,CAISKTVVGNDEQYF
TRBD1,TRBV9,TRBJ2-3,few,TGTGCCAGCAGTCACCTAACCGGGACAGGGGGTGGTACGCAGTATTTT,CASSHLTGTGGGTQYF
.,TRBV11-2,TRBJ2-1,.,TGTGCCAGCAGCTTAGTTGCGGGCCTCGACAATGAGCAGTTCTTC,CASSLVAGLDNEQFF
TRBD1,TRBV5-5,TRBJ1-5,few,TGTGCCGGCTCTGGGGACAGGGGGCAACAGCCCCAGCATTTT,CAGSGDRGQQPQHF